The present entry profiles one T cell receptor beta chain with its context. This entry is derived from a study of shared T cell receptors in the human thymus. The CDR3 loop spans 12 amino acids. J gave up 4 bases and V 6 bases, and 1 base lay outside the gene matches. Germline CDR1 SGHAT, CDR2 FQNNGV. TCRdb's copy holds only in-frame clones and misses some; the assay was immunoSEQ multiplex PCR. The sample yields roughly 500,000 clones, 78% seen once. These data were also filed under a second study, of human thymus T cells. That publication notes: Healthy Finnish infants undergoing corrective surgery for congenital heart defects were the donors. Thymic resections from corrective heart surgery supplied the tissue. Thymic and blood repertoires appeared to show biased V and J gene usage. Related research reported highly overlapping thymic repertoires among unrelated individuals.

The chain recombines TRBV11-2 with TRBJ1-2; 8 bases map to TRBD1. The clonotype was recovered from a boy less than two years old with a congenital heart defect. The sequenced material came from thymocytes. CDR3 amino acids: CASRGQVYGYTF. CDR3 in DNA: TGTGCCAGCAGGGGACAGGTCTATGGCTACACCTTC.